The source of this TCR beta chain is a study of shared clonotypes between healthy human individuals. Study-wide points: Of the naive CD4 clonotypes, 4% to 5% were shared across several donors.

CDR1 and CDR2 (germline): SGHDN, FVKESK. The germline V and J ends were trimmed by 5 bases and 2 bases, with 14 bases remaining between them. The CDR3 totals 15 residues. Assay used: immunoSEQ multiplex PCR; TCRdb lists only in-frame clones, some missing. The sample shows around 99,000 clones, about 70% of them seen only once. Details on this clone: Antigen: not known.

The specimen was memory CD8+ T cells sorted from blood. The subset was: CD45RO+ cells pooled with CCR7-negative TemRA cells. The chain links TRBV14 to TRBJ2-3, with D possibly called TRBD1 or TRBD2 (5 bases each). The source is a man younger than 45 in good health. The CDR3: CASSTWGSATDTQYF. CDR3 in DNA: TGTGCCAGCAGCACCTGGGGGTCCGCCACAGATACGCAGTATTTT.